These 15 T cell receptor beta chains were sequenced from one sample in a study of shared clonotypes between healthy human individuals. Sequencing used immunoSEQ multiplex PCR; TCRdb keeps in-frame clones, though not all of them. This sample has about 980,000 clones, with approximately 80% found just once. Specimen: memory CD4+ T cells sorted from blood. Subset of the sample: CD45RA-negative fraction. The receptors derive from a man between 18 and 29 years old in good health.

This clone was recorded once. Other DNA variants within this sample encode the same CDR3. The V call is TRBV7-2, the J call TRBJ2-3, with D unresolved. The V end was cut by 5 bases, the J end by 3 bases, with 6 bases between. This CDR3 contains 12 residues. Germline V gives CDR1 SGHTA, CDR2 FQGNSA. The chain's CDR3 is CASSPSTDTQYF. Written as DNA, the CDR3 is TGTGCCAGCAGCCCTTCGACAGATACGCAGTATTTT.

This clone was picked up one time. The genes are TRBV25-1 and TRBJ2-1; TRBD2 aligns across 7 bases. V shed 4 bases, J shed 3 bases, and the junction held 6 bases outside the gene matches. This CDR3 spans 15 amino acids. Germline CDR1 MGHDK, CDR2 SYGVNS. The CDR3 DNA sequence: TGTGCCAGCAGTGGCTCTAGCGGACGCTACAATGAGCAGTTCTTC. It yields the protein CASSGSSGRYNEQFF.

Regarding this clone: Other DNA variants within this sample encode the same CDR3. This sequence joins TRBV29-1 and TRBJ2-3, with D uncertain. From germline, CDR1 is SQVTM and CDR2 ANQGSEA. The V end lost 2 bases, the J end lost 1 base, and 4 bases lay between the germline ends. This CDR3 is built from 12 residues. The CDR3 here is CSVEQGTDTQYF. As DNA, the CDR3 is TGCAGCGTTGAACAGGGCACAGATACGCAGTATTTT.

The J gene is TRBJ2-4, the V gene TRBV6-1, with 9 nucleotides matching TRBD1. The ends lost 0 bases at V and 3 bases at J; junction bases unmatched: 6. Looked up from germline, CDR1 is MNHNS and CDR2 is SASEGT. The CDR3 consists of 17 residues. As DNA, the CDR3 is TGTGCCAGCAGTGAAGCACCAGGGACAGGGCTCAAAAACATTCAGTACTTC. Protein: CASSEAPGTGLKNIQYF.

At least ten counts were recorded for this clone. The chain combines TRBV7-9 with TRBJ1-1; no firm D call. V dropped 2 bases and J dropped 2 bases, with 6 bases sitting between them. Per the germline V gene, CDR1 is SEHNR and CDR2 is FQNEAQ (reference sequence). CDR3 length: 13 amino acids. CDR3 region: CASSLMGNTEAFF. CDR3 bases: TGTGCCAGCAGCTTAATGGGCAACACTGAAGCTTTCTTT.

The table lists this clone with a few counts. CDR3 amino acids: CSVAPNNYGYTF. As DNA, the CDR3 is TGCAGCGTCGCTCCAAACAACTATGGCTACACCTTC. V is TRBV29-1 and J is TRBJ1-2, with unresolved D. CDR3 length equals 12 residues. CDR1 is SQVTM and CDR2 is ANQGSEA in the germline V gene. V lost 6 bases to trimming and J lost 2 bases, with 10 bases between them.

This chain uses TRBV7-2 with TRBJ2-1; D might be TRBD1 or TRBD2, each matching 6 bases. The V end was cut by 2 bases, the J end by 8 bases, with 10 bases between. The V gene's germline CDR1 is SGHTA and CDR2 FQGNSA. The CDR3 covers 13 residues. In nucleotides, the CDR3 is TGTGCCAGCAGCTTAAGGGGGGCTTATGAGCAGTTCTTC. It encodes CASSLRGAYEQFF.

The chain recombines TRBV6-5 with TRBJ1-6, with TRBD1 matching 8 bases. This CDR3 has 15 residues. The J segment lost 6 bases and the V segment lost 5 bases, leaving 6 bases of the junction unmatched. Germline lookup yields CDR1 MNHEY and CDR2 SVGAGI. The CDR3 sequence: CASSTGQGVNSPLHF. The CDR3 coding sequence is TGTGCCAGCAGTACAGGACAGGGCGTTAATTCACCCCTCCACTTT.

CDR3: CASSRDRGANYGYTF. The CDR3 DNA reads TGTGCCAGCAGCAGGGACAGGGGGGCTAACTATGGCTACACCTTC. This chain links TRBV9 with TRBJ1-2; 11 bases match TRBD1. The V segment lost 4 bases and the J segment 0 bases; nucleotides outside the gene matches: 2. The CDR3 is made up of 15 amino acids. From germline, CDR1 is SGDLS and CDR2 YYNGEE.

This clone has just a few counts. J is TRBJ2-3 and V is TRBV11-1, with TRBD2 as a possible D gene (5 bases). The CDR3 is 14 amino acids. CDR1 and CDR2 from the germline V gene are SGHAT and FQDESV (reference sequence). V lost 5 bases to trimming and J lost 5 bases, with 14 bases between them. The CDR3 here is CASSAGSGLDTQYF. CDR3 nucleotide sequence: TGTGCCAGCAGCGCCGGGTCGGGGTTAGATACGCAGTATTTT. Supplemented by reference TRBV11-1 and TRBJ2-3, the full variable domain reads EAEVAQSPRYKITEKSQAVAFWCDPISGHATLYWYRQILGQGPELLVQFQDESVVDDSQLPKDRFSAERLKGVDSTLKIQPAELGDSAMYLCASSAGSGLDTQYFGPGTRLTVL.

This clone was counted once. The chain employs TRBV5-4 and TRBJ2-7; D might be TRBD2 (6 bases). Germline lookup yields CDR1 SGHNT and CDR2 YYREEE (reference sequence). The V end lost 0 bases, the J end lost 5 bases, and 15 bases lay between the germline ends. There are 15 residues in the CDR3. CDR3 in DNA: TGTGCCAGCAGCTTGGCCGCTGAGACTAGAGACGAGCAGTACTTC. It codes for CASSLAAETRDEQYF.

This clone was recorded a few times. This chain uses TRBV9 with TRBJ2-3; D gene ambiguous. V was trimmed by 3 bases and J by 4 bases, leaving 6 bases between them. The CDR3 covers 12 residues. Germline CDR1 and CDR2: SGDLS and YYNGEE. DNA of the CDR3: TGTGCCAGCAGCGAACAATCAGATACGCAGTATTTT. This codes for CASSEQSDTQYF. Filled out from reference TRBV9 and TRBJ2-3, the complete variable domain reads DSGVTQTPKHLITATGQRVTLRCSPRSGDLSVYWYQQSLDQGLQFLIQYYNGEERAKGNILERFSAQQFPDLHSELNLSSLELGDSALYFCASSEQSDTQYFGPGTRLTVL.

Only one count was recorded for this clone. The chain employs TRBV6-1 and TRBJ2-3, with 8 bases fitting TRBD2. The junction had 5 bases not matched to a gene; V was cut back by 3 bases and J by 6 bases. Germline CDR1 is MNHNS and CDR2 is SASEGT. This CDR3 is built from 14 residues. The CDR3 spells CASSDGRGWDTQYF. The CDR3 DNA sequence: TGTGCCAGCAGTGACGGGAGGGGATGGGATACGCAGTATTTT.

The chain uses TRBV18 and TRBJ2-2, with 10 bases identical to TRBD2. From germline, CDR1 is KGHSH and CDR2 LQKENI. J was trimmed by 5 bases and V by 3 bases; bases with no gene match: 3. CDR3 length: 15 amino acids. CDR3 protein: CASSPLAGETGELFF. The CDR3 nucleotides read TGTGCCAGCTCACCTCTAGCGGGAGAAACCGGGGAGCTGTTTTTT.

The CDR3, as DNA: TGTGCCAGCAGCTTGCGGGTGGCCGGGGAGCTGTTTTTT. Its translation: CASSLRVAGELFF. The chain is built from TRBV7-2 and TRBJ2-2, with D perhaps TRBD2 (5 bases). V was pared by 3 bases and J by 6 bases, with 8 bases between. Germline CDR1 SGHTA, CDR2 FQGNSA. The CDR3 totals 13 residues.